The 30 T cell receptor beta chains below were found in one sample sequenced in a study of cytomegalovirus exposure and HLA in healthy donors. 13 Jbeta primers and 60 Vbeta primers were used for the PCR. TCRdb's copy holds only in-frame clones and misses some; the assay was immunoSEQ multiplex PCR. The table includes about 89,000 clones, approximately 82% detected once. The source material was PBMCs. The receptor source for this set is a female donor in good health and CMV-seropositive.

The chain recombines TRBV7-9 with TRBJ2-5, with 8 nucleotides matching TRBD1. The CDR3 runs 15 residues. V lost 0 bases, J lost 5 bases, and 5 bases stayed unmatched. CDR1 is SEHNR, CDR2 FQNEAQ, per germline (reference sequence). CDR3 sequence (DNA): TGTGCCAGCAGCTTAGCGACAGGGGCCGGGGAGACCCAGTACTTC. This gives the protein CASSLATGAGETQYF.

This chain joins TRBV27 and TRBJ2-2, with a possible D match to TRBD2 (6 bases). Per germline, CDR1 MNHEY and CDR2 SMNVEV (reference sequence). With 5 bases removed from V and 1 base from J, the gap between germline ends came to 17 bases. The CDR3 consists of 17 residues. The CDR3 is CASSPSRRGGNTGELFF. The CDR3 coding sequence is TGTGCCAGCAGTCCATCTCGGCGGGGCGGGAACACCGGGGAGCTGTTTTTT.

The V call is TRBV29-1, the J call TRBJ1-3; weak D call: TRBD1 (5 bases). In germline, CDR1 is SQVTM, CDR2 ANQGSEA. The CDR3 extends over 14 amino acids. Trimming pared 7 bases from V and 0 bases from J, leaving 13 bases between. The CDR3 protein is CSASTVFSGNTIYF. The CDR3 DNA reads as TGCAGCGCCTCGACAGTTTTCTCTGGAAACACCATATATTTT.

The chain joins TRBV4-2 to TRBJ2-7; no reliable D call. Between the trimmed V and J ends, which lost 1 base and 7 bases, there was a span of 8 bases. The CDR3 has 12 residues. Germline loops: CDR1 LGHNA, CDR2 YNFKEQ. The DNA of the CDR3 is TGTGCCAGCAGCCAAGGGGCAGAAGAGCAGTACTTC. The encoded protein is CASSQGAEEQYF.

The CDR3 sequence: CASQTGGYYEQYF. CDR3 bases: TGTGCCAGCCAGACTGGGGGGTACTACGAGCAGTACTTC. This chain connects TRBV28 to TRBJ2-7; D may be TRBD2 (6 bases). CDR3 length equals 13 residues. V lost 8 bases to trimming and J lost 3 bases, with 14 bases between them. Germline CDR1 is MDHEN and CDR2 is SYDVKM.

The chain couples TRBV5-1 to TRBJ1-1, with D perhaps matching TRBD1 (5 bases). The germline V gene has CDR1 SGHRS and CDR2 YFSETQ. The CDR3 extends over 14 amino acids. V gave up 1 base and J gave up 4 bases, with 11 bases separating them. CDR3 nucleotides: TGCGCCAGCAGCTTGTCACGGGGGACCACTGAAGCTTTCTTT. It codes for CASSLSRGTTEAFF. The variable domain in full, with the rest retrieved from reference TRBV5-1 and TRBJ1-1, is KAGVTQTPRYLIKTRGQQVTLSCSPISGHRSVSWYQQTPGQGLQFLFEYFSETQRNKGNFPGRFSGRQFSNSRSEMNVSTLELGDSALYLCASSLSRGTTEAFFGQGTRLTVV.

The V gene is TRBV6-6, the J gene TRBJ1-6, with 9 bases fitting TRBD1. The germline V gene has CDR1 MNHNY and CDR2 SVGAGI (reference sequence). The trim removed 3 bases at V and 7 bases at J, leaving 7 bases unmatched. CDR3 length: 16 residues. CDR3 sequence reads: CASSYFVGQGNSPLHF. CDR3 nucleotide sequence: TGTGCCAGCAGTTATTTTGTGGGACAGGGAAATTCACCCCTCCACTTT.

This chain joins TRBV5-1 and TRBJ1-1; D is undetermined. This CDR3 contains 14 residues. Trimming took 2 bases from V and 3 from J, leaving 11 bases between them. Germline-derived CDR1 and CDR2 are SGHRS and YFSETQ. The CDR3 is CASSFGGSDTEAFF. The CDR3 DNA reads TGCGCCAGCAGCTTTGGAGGCTCGGACACTGAAGCTTTCTTT.

The CDR3 region has the DNA TGTGCCAGCAGCGTAGATGTCGTCGATGAGCAGTTCTTC. Encoded protein: CASSVDVVDEQFF. This chain joins TRBV9 and TRBJ2-1; D gene ambiguous. The CDR3 spans 13 residues. V gave up 0 bases and J gave up 8 bases, with 9 bases separating them. The germline V gene has CDR1 SGDLS and CDR2 YYNGEE.

DNA of the CDR3: TGTGCCAGTAGCTTTCAACTCGACAGGAGCAATCAGCCCCAGCATTTT. This gives the protein CASSFQLDRSNQPQHF. The genes are TRBV19 and TRBJ1-5; the D gene is possibly TRBD1 (6 bases). The CDR3 is 16 amino acids. In germline, CDR1 is LNHDA, CDR2 SQIVND (reference sequence). Deletions cut 6 bases from V and 1 base from J, with 16 bases between.

The rearrangement links TRBV15 to TRBJ1-2; 7 bases map to TRBD1. V was pared by 4 bases and J by 4 bases, with 9 bases of the junction left unmatched. The CDR3 is 15 amino acids. Germline V gene sequence: CDR1 LNHNV, CDR2 YYDKDF (reference sequence). The CDR3 spells CATSTPSRGPYGYTF. For the CDR3, the DNA is TGTGCCACCAGCACTCCATCTAGGGGGCCCTATGGCTACACCTTC. The full variable domain, its missing parts supplied by reference TRBV15 and TRBJ1-2, is DAMVIQNPRYQVTQFGKPVTLSCSQTLNHNVMYWYQQKSSQAPKLLFHYYDKDFNNEADTPDNFQSRRPNTSFCFLDIRSPGLGDTAMYLCATSTPSRGPYGYTFGSGTRLTVV.

V usage is TRBV29-1 and J usage is TRBJ2-5; possibly TRBD2 for D (6 bases). V gave up 3 bases and J gave up 5 bases, with 13 bases separating them. Germline lookup yields CDR1 SQVTM and CDR2 ANQGSEA. The CDR3 loop spans 13 amino acids. DNA for the CDR3: TGCAGCGTTGATTACTGGGCGGGGGAGACCCAGTACTTC. Protein product: CSVDYWAGETQYF.

The chain uses TRBV9 and TRBJ2-3; 12 positions match TRBD2. V was clipped by 3 bases and J by 2 bases; unmatched bases: 4. This CDR3 contains 16 residues. CDR1 is SGDLS, CDR2 YYNGEE, per germline. CDR3 bases: TGTGCCAGCAGCGGGGGGACTAGCGGGTTCACAGATACGCAGTATTTT. It specifies CASSGGTSGFTDTQYF.

The chain recombines TRBV5-1 with TRBJ2-4; D is possibly TRBD1 (6 bases). V lost 0 bases and J 7 bases, leaving 17 bases between the germline ends. The CDR3 has 16 residues. Germline-derived CDR1 and CDR2 are SGHRS and YFSETQ. The DNA of the CDR3 is TGCGCCAGCAGCTTGGAGGCGGTGGTCCAGGGGAACATTCAGTACTTC. Amino acids: CASSLEAVVQGNIQYF.

The chain carries TRBV5-4 and TRBJ2-2; 7 bases are a match to TRBD2. There are 17 residues in the CDR3. CDR1 SGHNT and CDR2 YYREEE come from the germline V gene (reference sequence). J was trimmed by 6 bases and V by 0 bases; bases with no gene match: 11. This CDR3 is CASSLDRGRAVPGELFF. The CDR3 nucleotides are TGTGCCAGCAGCTTGGATCGAGGGAGGGCCGTCCCCGGGGAGCTGTTTTTT.

V usage is TRBV13 and J usage is TRBJ1-4; 9 positions match TRBD1. The V and J ends lost 9 bases and 8 bases, in that order; junction bases with no gene match: 4. Germline V CDR1 and CDR2: PRHDT, FYEKMQ (reference sequence). The length of the CDR3 is 12 residues. The CDR3 DNA is TGTGCCAGTAACAGGGGGCTGGAAAAACTGTTTTTT. Residues: CASNRGLEKLFF.

CDR3 DNA: TGTGCCACCAGCAGAGATGGCGGCGTTACCTATGGCTACACCTTC. As protein: CATSRDGGVTYGYTF. This sequence joins TRBV15 and TRBJ1-2; D ambiguous. Germline V lookup: CDR1 LNHNV, CDR2 YYDKDF (reference sequence). V lost 0 bases, J lost 4 bases, and 12 bases lay in between. The CDR3 contains 15 residues.

The rearrangement links TRBV9 to TRBJ2-7, with 12 bases lining up with TRBD2. CDR1 is SGDLS and CDR2 is YYNGEE in the germline V gene. The J segment lost 0 bases and the V segment lost 4 bases, leaving 8 bases of the junction unmatched. The CDR3 runs 17 residues. The CDR3 is CASSPSLLAGGSYEQYF. The CDR3 DNA reads as TGTGCCAGCAGCCCGAGCCTACTAGCGGGGGGCTCCTACGAGCAGTACTTC.

The V gene is TRBV19, the J gene TRBJ1-1, with TRBD1 identical over 10 bases. From germline, CDR1 is LNHDA and CDR2 SQIVND (reference sequence). Trimming cost V 5 bases and J 4 bases; bases outside gene matches: 7. The CDR3 loop spans 15 amino acids. In DNA, the CDR3 is TGTGCCAGTAGTCGACAGGGGGCGTTCGGCACTGAAGCTTTCTTT. Amino acids: CASSRQGAFGTEAFF.

CDR3 nucleotides: TGTGCCAGCAGTTCAGGAATTGGCGGGTTCGAAGGGGAGACCCAGTACTTC. Its protein product is CASSSGIGGFEGETQYF. The chain combines TRBV9 with TRBJ2-5; possibly TRBD2 for D (5 bases). This CDR3 is 17 amino acids long. Germline V gene sequence: CDR1 SGDLS, CDR2 YYNGEE. The V end lost 5 bases, the J end lost 5 bases, and 25 bases lay between the germline ends.

About this clone: Other nucleotide sequences from this sample produce the same CDR3. This sequence joins TRBV6-6 and TRBJ1-1; unclear D gene. The CDR3 consists of 15 residues. V gave up 4 bases and J gave up 3 bases, with 15 bases separating them. Germline V lookup: CDR1 MNHNY, CDR2 SVGAGI (reference sequence). CDR3 coding DNA: TGTGCCAGCAGTTTCTCACGGAGCTTGGACACTGAAGCTTTCTTT. This encodes CASSFSRSLDTEAFF.

This rearrangement joins TRBV11-2 to TRBJ2-2, with 8 bases fitting TRBD2. V lost 0 bases, J lost 4 bases, and 4 bases stayed unmatched. Germline CDR1 is SGHAT and CDR2 is FQNNGV. CDR3 length equals 16 residues. CDR3 DNA: TGTGCCAGCAGCTTAGACGGGGGGGCCTTCACCGGGGAGCTGTTTTTT. Protein: CASSLDGGAFTGELFF.

This chain connects TRBV7-6 to TRBJ2-1, with 13 bases fitting TRBD2. The CDR3 runs to 20 residues. Germline lookup yields CDR1 SGHVS and CDR2 FNYEAQ. With V trimmed by 5 bases and J by 0 bases, 13 bases remained unmatched. In nucleotides, the CDR3 is TGTGCCAGCAGCGGTGGACTCGGACTAGCGGGAGAGATCTCCTACAATGAGCAGTTCTTC. This encodes CASSGGLGLAGEISYNEQFF.

J is TRBJ1-4 and V is TRBV5-4; 7 nucleotides agree with TRBD1. The J segment lost 6 bases and the V segment lost 3 bases, leaving 8 bases of the junction unmatched. The germline CDR1 and CDR2 sequences are SGHNT and YYREEE (reference sequence). The CDR3 sequence is 15 residues long. CDR3: CASSSKGAGDEKLFF. CDR3 coding DNA: TGTGCCAGCAGCTCGAAGGGGGCCGGCGATGAAAAACTGTTTTTT.

The chain joins TRBV5-6 to TRBJ2-1; D perhaps matches TRBD1 (5 bases). The V and J ends lost 4 bases and 11 bases respectively, with 13 bases between them. CDR1 is SGHDT, CDR2 YYEEEE, per germline. CDR3 length equals 12 residues. The CDR3 coding sequence is TGTGCCAGCAGCCCTTTCCAGGGAAAGCAGTTCTTC. This sequence encodes CASSPFQGKQFF.

Points on this clone: Other nucleotide sequences in the sample specify the same CDR3. This chain links TRBV9 with TRBJ2-7, with 10 bases aligning to TRBD1. The J segment lost 2 bases and the V segment lost 2 bases, leaving 1 base of the junction unmatched. This CDR3 is built from 14 residues. Germline CDR1 SGDLS, CDR2 YYNGEE. CDR3 region: CASSVGTGAYEQYF. As DNA, the CDR3 is TGTGCCAGCAGCGTGGGGACAGGGGCCTACGAGCAGTACTTC.

The V gene is TRBV5-4, the J gene TRBJ1-2; D unresolved. Trimming took off 4 bases at V and 0 bases at J, with 7 bases between the two ends. From germline, CDR1 is SGHNT and CDR2 YYREEE (reference sequence). The CDR3 has 13 residues. In nucleotides, the CDR3 is TGTGCCAGCAGCAGTGGAGCTAACTATGGCTACACCTTC. Protein: CASSSGANYGYTF.

The chain's CDR3 is CASTLAEETQYF. DNA of the CDR3: TGTGCCAGCACCCTCGCAGAAGAGACCCAGTACTTC. The chain joins TRBV2 to TRBJ2-5; D gene ambiguous. This CDR3 is built from 12 residues. V lost 7 bases and J lost 3, with 9 bases in between. The germline gives CDR1 SNHLY, CDR2 FYNNEI.

The chain couples TRBV2 to TRBJ2-5; 9 bases map to TRBD2. CDR3 length: 16 residues. Germline CDR1 reads SNHLY; CDR2 reads FYNNEI. V shed 1 base, J shed 5 bases, and the junction held 8 bases outside the gene matches. CDR3 sequence (DNA): TGTGCCAGCAGTGAAGATGAGGCTAGCGGGGACGAGACCCAGTACTTC. Its translation: CASSEDEASGDETQYF.

The rearrangement joins TRBV4-1 to TRBJ1-1; D call uncertain. There are 13 residues in the CDR3. Trimming cost V 4 bases and J 1 base, with 7 bases left between them. CDR1 and CDR2 (germline): MGHRA, YSYEKL. CDR3 sequence reads: CASSRAENTEAFF. The CDR3 coding sequence is TGCGCCAGCAGCCGAGCGGAGAACACTGAAGCTTTCTTT.